This T cell receptor (beta chain) is drawn from a study of shared clonotypes between healthy human individuals. The study, taken as a whole, reports: The low donor count limited represented genetic and exposure-history diversity.

CDR1 and CDR2 (germline): SGHVS, FQNEAQ. CDR3 size: 15 residues. V was clipped by 2 bases and J by 9 bases, with 17 bases between them. In the case of this clone: The antigen remains unidentified.

Sequenced by immunoSEQ multiplex PCR; TCRdb stores in-frame clones only, minus some. The table lists 980,000 or so clones, over 75% of them singletons, with 1.5% in the top ten. The receptor was derived from a man aged 18 to 30 in good health. Sequenced sample: memory CD4+ T cells sorted from blood. Stated subset: CD45RA-negative fraction. The rearrangement uses TRBV7-8 and TRBJ2-1; D may be TRBD2 (6 bases). CDR3 protein: CASSLRGGVQPEQFF. The CDR3 coding sequence is TGTGCCAGCAGCTTAAGGGGAGGAGTACAACCTGAGCAGTTCTTC. Together with reference TRBV7-8 and TRBJ2-1, the CDR3 gives the full variable domain: GAGVSQSPRYKVAKRGQDVALRCDPISGHVSLFWYQQALGQGPEFLTYFQNEAQLDKSGLPSDRFFAERPEGSVSTLKIQRTQQEDSAVYLCASSLRGGVQPEQFFGPGTRLTVL.